This T cell receptor beta chain was found in a study of CD8 T cells in Susac syndrome. This clonotype was observed once. What it binds is unknown. Random hexamers were used to reverse transcribe the RNA input (about 0.5 to 1 ug). MiXCR was run by TCRdb on the immunoSEQ multiplex PCR reads, yielding one entry per CDR3 protein. In the table there are about 82,000 distinct CDR3 sequences, approximately 96% of which are singletons. Whole-study findings and limits: The peak of CD8+ clonal expansion in Susac was seen in TEMRA cells and active patients.

CDR3 length: 13 amino acids. V was clipped by 3 bases and J by 5 bases; unmatched bases: 4. The germline V gene encodes CDR1 SGDLS and CDR2 YYNGEE. The rearrangement uses TRBV9 and TRBJ2-5; TRBD2 matches at 7 bases. The specimen was CD8+ T cells from PBMCs. The sequence was collected from a human donor with Susac syndrome. CDR3: CASSAWGGETQYF. The CDR3 coding sequence is TGTGCCAGCAGCGCCTGGGGGGGTGAGACCCAGTACTTC.